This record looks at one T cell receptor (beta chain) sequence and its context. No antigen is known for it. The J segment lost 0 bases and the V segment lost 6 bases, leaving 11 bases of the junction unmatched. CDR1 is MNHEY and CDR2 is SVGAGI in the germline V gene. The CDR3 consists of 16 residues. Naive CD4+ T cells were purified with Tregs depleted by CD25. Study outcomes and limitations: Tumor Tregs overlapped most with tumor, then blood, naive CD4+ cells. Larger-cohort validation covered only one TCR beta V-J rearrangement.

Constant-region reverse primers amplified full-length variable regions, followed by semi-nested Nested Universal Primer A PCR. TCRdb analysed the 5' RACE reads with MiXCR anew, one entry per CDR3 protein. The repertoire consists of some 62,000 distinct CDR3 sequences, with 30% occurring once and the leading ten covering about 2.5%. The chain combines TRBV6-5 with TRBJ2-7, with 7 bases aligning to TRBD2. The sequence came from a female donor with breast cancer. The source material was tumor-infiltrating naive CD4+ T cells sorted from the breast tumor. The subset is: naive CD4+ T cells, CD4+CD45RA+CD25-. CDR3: CASSLGLPTSSYEQYF. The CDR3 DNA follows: TGTGCCAGCAGCCTGGGACTACCTACCTCCTCCTACGAGCAGTACTTC.